This TCR beta chain was retrieved from a study of T cells in Graves' hyperthyroidism and ophthalmopathy. Points from the study as a whole: Ophthalmopathy, as predicted by the model, came a median about seven months after the prediction. Blood held most thyroid clonotypes expanded above 0.001 frequency.

Diagnostic decisions used clinical symptoms, serum thyroxine and TRAb, thyroid ultrasound and orbital computed tomography. Looked up from germline, CDR1 is SGHKS and CDR2 is YYEKEE (reference sequence). The CDR3 sequence is 14 residues long. The germline V and J ends were trimmed by 0 bases and 0 bases, with 7 bases remaining between them. TCR beta CDR3 sequences were amplified from RNA transcripts. Initially, a first-round RT-PCR of the TCR CDR3 employed the HTBI primer set. TCRdb analysed the multiplex PCR reads with MiXCR anew, one entry per CDR3 protein. The sample consists of 370,000 or so distinct CDR3 sequences, more than 20% of them appearing once. This clonotype has just a few counts. What it recognizes is unknown.

The chain uses TRBV5-5 and TRBJ2-7; D remains unclear. Sequencing used blood. The TCR was taken from a man aged 50 to 59 with Graves' hyperthyroidism. As DNA, the CDR3 is TGTGCCAGCAGCTTGGCACAGCGCTCCTACGAGCAGTACTTC. It is translated as CASSLAQRSYEQYF.